The T cell receptor (beta chain) described here comes from a study of monozygotic twins with inflammatory bowel disease. Reanalyzing the 5' RACE reads, TCRdb keeps one entry per CDR3 protein, without DNA. This table lists 150,000 to 200,000 distinct CDR3 sequences. The germline CDR1 and CDR2 sequences are LGHDT and YNNKEL (reference sequence). There are 15 residues in the CDR3. The material sequenced was blood. This clonotype was obtained from a human donor with ulcerative colitis or Crohn's disease, or a healthy co-twin of an affected twin (not recorded which). The chain joins TRBV3-1 to TRBJ2-4; TCRdb lists TRBD2, though no DNA is available to test this call. The CDR3 sequence is CASSQEGTSWNIQYF.